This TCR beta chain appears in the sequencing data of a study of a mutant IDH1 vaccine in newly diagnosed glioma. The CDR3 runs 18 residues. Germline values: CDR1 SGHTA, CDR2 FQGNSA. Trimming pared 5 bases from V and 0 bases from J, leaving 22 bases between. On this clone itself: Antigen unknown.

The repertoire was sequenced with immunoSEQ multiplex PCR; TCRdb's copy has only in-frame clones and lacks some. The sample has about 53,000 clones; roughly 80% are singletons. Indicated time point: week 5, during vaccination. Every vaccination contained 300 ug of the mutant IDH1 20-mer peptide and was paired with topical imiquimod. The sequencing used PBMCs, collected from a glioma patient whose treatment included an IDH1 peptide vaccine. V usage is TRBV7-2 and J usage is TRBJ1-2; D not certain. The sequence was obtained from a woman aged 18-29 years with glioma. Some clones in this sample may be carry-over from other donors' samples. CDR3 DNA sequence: TGTGCCAGCAGCCTCGAATCCTCCTGGGGATCAGCTAACTATGGCTACACCTTC. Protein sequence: CASSLESSWGSANYGYTF.